This T cell receptor (beta chain) was retrieved from a study of blood T cell repertoires in COVID-19. Study context: Spain, Italy and the United States supplied samples that represented acute and convalescent COVID-19. PBMCs, B-cell-depleted T cells, or T cells were the source of the cDNA or gDNA that made up the material.

This clone has a handful of counts. V was pared by 3 bases and J by 7 bases, with 15 bases between. Germline CDR1 is ENHRY and CDR2 is SYGVKD. The CDR3 extends over 15 amino acids. In the original workflow: Using reference gene primer amplification, nucleated cell counts were estimated. Profiled with immunoSEQ multiplex PCR; TCRdb holds only in-frame clones, not every one. D and trimming were read from the DNA, whereas the V and J calls and clone size are those reported in that table. The sample lists under 250,000 clones, roughly nine tenths occurring once. The receptor was derived from a man in his sixties who had recovered from COVID-19. The sequenced sample was peripheral blood. The chain has TRBV10-3 and TRBJ1-4, with D possibly TRBD1 on 6 matching bases. Here the CDR3 DNA reads TGTGCCATCAGTGACTGGGGGGGCGAGAGTGAAAAACTGTTTTTT. Amino acids: CAISDWGGESEKLFF.